Listed below are T cell receptor beta chains from one sample, sequenced in a study of cytomegalovirus exposure and HLA in healthy donors. Data came from immunoSEQ multiplex PCR; TCRdb stores just in-frame clones and leaves some out. The sample gives about 90,000 clones, roughly three quarters of which show up once; 2.7% is in the top ten. Sequencing was carried out using PBMCs. These receptors were obtained from a man between 25 and 39 years old in good health and CMV-seronegative. The CDR3 runs from the conserved cysteine through the conserved F or W. The D gene is left open where the match is weak. Clone size appears in some rows only: once, few, many, or a class for an expanded clone.

J | D | size | V | DNA | CDR3
TRBJ2-1 | TRBD2 | NA | TRBV15 | TGTGCCACCAGCACTGGGACTAGACAATACAATGAGCAGTTCTTC | CATSTGTRQYNEQFF
TRBJ1-5 | TRBD1 | NA | TRBV6-6 | TGTGCCAGCAGTTCCGGGACAGGGAATCAGCCCCAGCATTTT | CASSSGTGNQPQHF
TRBJ2-7 | TRBD1 | NA | TRBV6-1 | TGTGCCAGCAGTGAGAGAGGACAGGGGATCTACGAGCAGTACTTC | CASSERGQGIYEQYF
TRBJ1-2 | NA | NA | TRBV6-1 | TGTGCCAGTAGCGCAGGGGAGGGCTATGGCTACACCTTC | CASSAGEGYGYTF
TRBJ1-5 | TRBD1 | NA | TRBV19 | TGTGCCAGTATCTTACAGGGGCGGGAGGATCAGCCCCAGCATTTT | CASILQGREDQPQHF
TRBJ2-7 | NA | NA | TRBV5-6 | TGTGCCAGCAGCCCAACGGACGGGGTCGGGCAGTACTTC | CASSPTDGVGQYF
TRBJ2-3 | TRBD2 | NA | TRBV5-1 | TGCGCCAGCAGCTCCGGACTAGCGGCGCGGGGCGCAGATACGCAGTATTTT | CASSSGLAARGADTQYF
TRBJ2-7 | NA | NA | TRBV28 | TGTGCCAGCAGTCCCCCGGGTGACGAGCAGTACTTC | CASSPPGDEQYF
TRBJ2-5 | TRBD2 | NA | TRBV9 | TGTGCCAGCAGCGTAGGGGCTAGCGGGGGGGCTTGGGAGACCCAGTACTTC | CASSVGASGGAWETQYF
TRBJ2-3 | NA | few | TRBV6-4 | TGTGCCAGCAGTGAGCGGGACACAGATACGCAGTATTTT | CASSERDTDTQYF
TRBJ2-7 | NA | NA | TRBV10-1 | TGCGCCAGCAGTGAAGACAGGGACTCCTCCTACGAGCAGTACTTC | CASSEDRDSSYEQYF
TRBJ2-5 | NA | NA | TRBV5-1 | TGCGCCAGCAGCTTGAGGGGTCTCCCTCAAGAGACCCAGTACTTC | CASSLRGLPQETQYF
TRBJ1-2 | TRBD1 | NA | TRBV4-3 | TGCGCCAGCAGCCAAGCATCCGGGACAGGGGAAGGCTACACCTTC | CASSQASGTGEGYTF
TRBJ1-6 | NA | NA | TRBV6-4 | TGTGCCAGCAGTCCCTGGGGAAGGGGGAACGATTCACCCCTCCACTTT | CASSPWGRGNDSPLHF
TRBJ1-2 | NA | NA | TRBV7-9 | TGTGCCAGCAGCTTGCAACCTGGGGGCTTCTTGGGGGGCTACACCTTC | CASSLQPGGFLGGYTF
TRBJ1-2 | NA | NA | TRBV4-1 | TGCGCCAGCAGCCAAGTCCCGACAGAGAACTATGGCTACACCTTC | CASSQVPTENYGYTF
TRBJ2-5 | TRBD2 | NA | TRBV6-1 | TGTGCCAGCAGTGAAGAAGGGGGACTAGCGGGGGCCCAAGAGACCCAGTACTTC | CASSEEGGLAGAQETQYF
TRBJ2-2 | TRBD1 | NA | TRBV10-3 | TGTGCCATCAAGACAATCGGGACAGAAAACACCGGGGAGCTGTTTTTT | CAIKTIGTENTGELFF
TRBJ1-6 | NA | NA | TRBV15 | TGTGCCACCAGCCCAGCCATCGGGACCTATAATTCACCCCTCCACTTT | CATSPAIGTYNSPLHF
TRBJ1-1 | TRBD1 | few | TRBV5-1 | TGCGCCAGCAGGCTCGGGACAGGGGGCACTGAAGCTTTCTTT | CASRLGTGGTEAFF
TRBJ2-7 | TRBD1 | NA | TRBV28 | TGTGCCAGCAGTTTATATAACCCTCTCCGGGACAGGGGACGAGAGCAGTACTTC | CASSLYNPLRDRGREQYF
TRBJ1-4 | NA | few | TRBV10-2 | TGCGCCAGCAGATCGGCCTTCGGGGGGGAAAAACTGTTTTTT | CASRSAFGGEKLFF
TRBJ1-4 | TRBD1 | NA | TRBV9 | TGTGCCAGCAGCGTAGGGACAGGGGGCGGTGAAAAACTGTTTTTT | CASSVGTGGGEKLFF
TRBJ2-5 | NA | NA | TRBV10-1 | TGCGCCAGCAGTCCGACCCAATCGGGGACCCAGTACTTC | CASSPTQSGTQYF
TRBJ1-2 | TRBD1 | NA | TRBV5-1 | TGCGCCAGCACTACCGGGGTGGGGGACAGTCATGCAAACTATGGCTACACCTTC | CASTTGVGDSHANYGYTF
TRBJ1-2 | NA | once | TRBV7-2 | TGTGCCAGCAGCTTACTACCGGGGTATTTACATGGCTACACCTTC | CASSLLPGYLHGYTF
TRBJ2-3 | TRBD1 | NA | TRBV7-2 | TGTGCCAGCAGGAGGGGACAGAGGGGGCACACAGATACGCAGTATTTT | CASRRGQRGHTDTQYF
TRBJ1-2 | NA | NA | TRBV28 | TGTGCCAGCAGTCCCTCCGGACGAGGGGGCTACACCTTC | CASSPSGRGGYTF
TRBJ2-7 | NA | NA | TRBV4-1 | TGCGCCAGCAGCCAAGAACCCAGCGGGTCCTCCTACGAGCAGTACTTC | CASSQEPSGSSYEQYF
TRBJ2-5 | TRBD1 | NA | TRBV5-1 | TGCGCCAGCAGCTCCGGGACAGAAGAGACCCAGTACTTC | CASSSGTEETQYF